This TCR beta chain is drawn from a study of post-analysis software for immune sequencing data. Study observations and caveats: In patients, TRBV5-6, TRBV5-1 and TRBV20-1 belonged to roughly five TRBV segments found more frequently than in controls.

Sequencing libraries made from TCR beta cDNA carried unique molecular identifiers. TCRdb reprocessed the PCR reads with MiXCR, giving one entry per CDR3 protein. The sample comprises about 540,000 distinct CDR3 sequences, 34% of which are singletons, and 5% to 6% rests with the top ten. The CDR3 spans 13 residues. V shed 5 bases, J shed 5 bases, and the junction held 5 bases outside the gene matches. Germline values: CDR1 MGHDK, CDR2 SYGVNS. This clonotype has more than one count but fewer than ten. Its antigen remains unknown. The TCR originated in a girl aged 2 to 17 with multiple sclerosis. Sequencing was done on a sample of blood. The J gene is TRBJ2-5, the V gene TRBV25-1; 7 bases fit TRBD2. The CDR3 region is CASSSGTSETQYF. CDR3 nucleotide sequence: TGTGCCAGCAGTAGCGGGACCTCGGAGACCCAGTACTTC.